These 20 T cell receptor beta chains were sequenced from one sample in a study of blood T cells in healthy people across ages. It was with a sample-barcoded 5' primer and a J-beta primer mix that a second PCR of roughly 6 to 11 cycles was run. TCRdb redid the calling of the 5' RACE reads with MiXCR, one entry per CDR3 protein. The sample holds over 1,500,000 distinct CDR3 sequences; roughly 49% are singletons and the top ten take approximately 2.1%. Material: blood. All receptors derive from a middle-aged woman in good health.

This chain joins TRBV29-1 and TRBJ1-5; D is unclear. Trimming shortened V by 4 bases and J by 0 bases, and 7 bases separated the two germline ends. The CDR3 is made up of 13 amino acids. Germline values: CDR1 SQVTM, CDR2 ANQGSEA. CDR3 sequence reads: CSVGVDSNQPQHF. The CDR3 coding sequence is TGCAGCGTTGGAGTTGATAGCAATCAGCCCCAGCATTTT.

The V and J genes are TRBV29-1 and TRBJ2-1; 7 positions match TRBD1. The CDR3 has 15 residues. Germline CDR1 is SQVTM and CDR2 is ANQGSEA. Germline trimming cut 7 bases from V and 3 bases from J; bases unmatched to any gene: 12. In nucleotides, the CDR3 is TGCAGCGGCACACACATTGGGACAGACTACAATGAGCAGTTCTTC. It specifies CSGTHIGTDYNEQFF.

This clonotype was detected ten times or more. The J gene is TRBJ2-5, the V gene TRBV28, with D possibly matching TRBD1 (6 bases). The germline V gene has CDR1 MDHEN and CDR2 SYDVKM. The CDR3 runs to 14 residues. V was pared by 3 bases and J by 2 bases, with 10 bases between. CDR3 coding DNA: TGTGCCAGCAGTTTCAAACAGGGACAAGAGACCCAGTACTTC. Protein product: CASSFKQGQETQYF.

This clonotype was observed at least ten times. J is TRBJ2-3 and V is TRBV7-2, with TRBD2 identical over 9 bases. Per germline, CDR1 SGHTA and CDR2 FQGNSA. The V segment lost 2 bases and the J segment 10 bases; nucleotides outside the gene matches: 10. The CDR3 has 15 residues. CDR3 in amino acids: CASSLQAGGQSAQYF. CDR3 in DNA: TGTGCCAGCAGCTTACAAGCGGGGGGCCAGTCGGCGCAGTATTTT.

This chain uses TRBV5-1 with TRBJ2-5; 7 bases agree with TRBD2. Per the germline V gene, CDR1 is SGHRS and CDR2 is YFSETQ. This CDR3 has 16 residues. J lost 1 base, V lost 0 bases, and 6 bases had no gene match. CDR3 nucleotide sequence: TGCGCCAGCAGCTTGGCCAGCGGCGGGGGCCAAGAGACCCAGTACTTC. It encodes CASSLASGGGQETQYF.

The chain combines TRBV24-1 with TRBJ2-7; D is perhaps TRBD2 (5 bases). Per germline, CDR1 KGHDR and CDR2 SFDVKD. The V end was cut by 2 bases, the J end by 7 bases, with 8 bases between. CDR3 length equals 12 residues. The CDR3, as DNA: TGTGCCACCAGTGATTGGACTTCGGAGCAGTACTTC. As protein: CATSDWTSEQYF.

This clonotype was seen a few times. The chain carries TRBV29-1 and TRBJ1-2; 7 bases map to TRBD1. The CDR3 has 11 residues. V gave up 7 bases and J gave up 8 bases; unmatched junction bases: 7. The germline gives CDR1 SQVTM, CDR2 ANQGSEA. The CDR3 DNA sequence: TGCAGCGATGGACAGGACGGCGGCTACACCTTC. Translated: CSDGQDGGYTF.

V and J are TRBV5-1 and TRBJ2-2; 10 nucleotides align to TRBD1. Germline CDR1 and CDR2: SGHRS and YFSETQ. Trimming removed 3 bases from V and 0 bases from J; junction bases left unmatched: 5. This CDR3 has 17 residues. The CDR3 DNA is TGCGCCAGCAGCTACCACGGACAGGGGGCGAACACCGGGGAGCTGTTTTTT. This gives the protein CASSYHGQGANTGELFF.

The chain is built from TRBV6-5 and TRBJ2-1, with 10 bases aligning to TRBD1. Germline assignment: CDR1 MNHEY and CDR2 SVGAGI. Germline trimming cut 0 bases from V and 5 bases from J; bases unmatched to any gene: 4. The CDR3 covers 16 residues. The DNA of the CDR3 is TGTGCCAGCAGTTACTCTTGGGACAGGGGCCACAATGAGCAGTTCTTC. It translates to CASSYSWDRGHNEQFF.

The chain joins TRBV7-2 to TRBJ2-1, with D unresolved. The V and J ends lost 5 bases and 1 base respectively, with 12 bases between them. CDR1 is SGHTA, CDR2 FQGNSA, per germline. The CDR3 has 15 amino acids. This CDR3 reads CASSRRRLSYNEQFF. DNA of the CDR3: TGTGCCAGCAGCCGCCGACGTCTATCCTACAATGAGCAGTTCTTC.

This chain connects TRBV13 to TRBJ2-3; tentative D call: TRBD2 (5 bases). Germline V gene sequence: CDR1 PRHDT, CDR2 FYEKMQ (reference sequence). The CDR3 contains 16 residues. Trimming took off 1 base at V and 2 bases at J, with 13 bases between the two ends. The DNA for the CDR3 is TGTGCCAGCAGCTTAGCCCGCGACTACTACACAGATACGCAGTATTTT. Residues: CASSLARDYYTDTQYF.

The gene calls are TRBV12-3 or TRBV12-4 and TRBJ1-1; D gene ambiguous. This CDR3 is built from 14 residues. The V end was cut by 2 bases, the J end by 2 bases, with 9 bases between. CDR3 coding DNA: TGTGCCAGCAGTTTAACCCAAGGTAACACTGAAGCTTTCTTT. Translation gives CASSLTQGNTEAFF.

The V and J genes are TRBV29-1 and TRBJ2-7; 9 nucleotides agree with TRBD1. This CDR3 is 13 amino acids long. The J segment lost 6 bases and the V segment lost 5 bases, leaving 8 bases of the junction unmatched. Germline V gene lookup returns CDR1 SQVTM and CDR2 ANQGSEA. In DNA, the CDR3 is TGCAGCGTTCGTATGGGACAGGGTGCCGAGCAGTACTTC. Its protein is CSVRMGQGAEQYF.

This chain links TRBV7-9 with TRBJ2-5; tentatively, D is TRBD1 (6 bases). In germline, CDR1 is SEHNR, CDR2 FQNEAQ (reference sequence). V was cut by 8 bases and J by 2 bases, with 15 bases left in between. The CDR3 extends over 14 amino acids. This CDR3 reads CASRGGRTQETQYF. DNA for the CDR3: TGTGCCAGCCGAGGGGGACGGACACAAGAGACCCAGTACTTC.

This clonotype was found a few times. The J gene is TRBJ2-7, the V gene TRBV29-1; no reliable D call. V was trimmed by 4 bases and J by 2 bases, leaving 12 bases between them. The CDR3 runs 13 residues. CDR1 and CDR2 (germline): SQVTM, ANQGSEA. The CDR3 region is CSVVILPTYEQYF. Written as DNA, the CDR3 is TGCAGCGTTGTAATACTACCAACCTACGAGCAGTACTTC.

The gene calls are TRBV7-9 and TRBJ2-1; TRBD2 matches 9 bases. The CDR3 length is 18 residues. V trimming: 5 bases; J trimming: 4 bases; junction bases outside the gene matches: 15. Germline CDR1 SEHNR, CDR2 FQNEAQ (reference sequence). CDR3 coding DNA: TGTGCCAGCAGCCCCCCCAACAGTTTTGCGGGGGGGTACAATGAGCAGTTCTTC. Its translation: CASSPPNSFAGGYNEQFF.

This clonotype turned up a few times. The chain uses TRBV4-3 and TRBJ2-7, with TRBD1 as a possible D gene (6 bases). The assigned J gene may be wrong: the sequence end matches TRBJ2-5 better. The CDR3 has 15 residues. Per germline, CDR1 LGHNA and CDR2 YSLEER. This CDR3 is CASSQETGTGETQYF. DNA for the CDR3: TGCGCCAGCAGCCAGGAAACAGGGACCGGCGAGACCCAGTACTTC.

This rearrangement joins TRBV11-2 to TRBJ1-1, with TRBD1 matching 9 bases. The ends lost 3 bases at V and 6 bases at J; junction bases unmatched: 11. Germline CDR1 and CDR2: SGHAT and FQNNGV. The CDR3 contains 16 residues. CDR3 coding DNA: TGTGCCAGCAGCTTGCAGTTGGGGACAGGGATCGCTGAAGCTTTCTTT. It encodes CASSLQLGTGIAEAFF.

The V and J genes are TRBV5-8 and TRBJ1-2; D may be TRBD1 (6 bases). CDR3 length: 16 amino acids. Looked up from germline, CDR1 is SGHTS and CDR2 is YDEGEE. Trimming took 6 bases from V and 4 from J, leaving 22 bases between them. The CDR3 spells CASTRARGTSVYGYTF. CDR3 DNA: TGTGCCAGCACCCGGGCTAGGGGGACCTCAGTCTATGGCTACACCTTC.

The chain has TRBV9 and TRBJ2-3; 9 bases map to TRBD2. The germline V gene encodes CDR1 SGDLS and CDR2 YYNGEE. The CDR3 is 15 residues long. V lost 3 bases and J lost 2; bases outside the gene matches: 4. The CDR3 is CASSASGGNTDTQYF. DNA for the CDR3: TGTGCCAGCAGCGCCAGCGGGGGGAACACAGATACGCAGTATTTT.